The 16 T cell receptor beta chains below all came from one sample that was sequenced in a study of T cell repertoires in cytomegalovirus infection. TCRdb reprocessed the reads with MiXCR, giving one entry per CDR3 protein. The sample lists some 500,000 distinct CDR3 sequences; more than 30% were seen once. The antigens of these receptors remain unknown. The starting material was cultured PBMCs, obtained from culture after CMV antigen stimulation. The receptors were sampled from a human donor in good health (CMV status not recorded). Some clones in this sample may be carry-over from other donors' samples.

The CDR3, as DNA: TGTGCCTGGGCGGGGACCCCCGGCTACACCTTC. It translates to CAWAGTPGYTF. The chain uses TRBV30 and TRBJ1-2, with D perhaps TRBD1 (5 bases). V was shortened by 5 bases and J by 8 bases, with 12 bases between the two germline ends. The germline CDR1 and CDR2 sequences are GTSNPN and SVGIG (reference sequence). The CDR3 length is 11 residues.

This clonotype appeared a single time. The genes are TRBV20-1 and TRBJ1-1; the D is unclear. V lost 0 bases to trimming and J lost 1 base, with 9 bases between them. Germline V gene data show CDR1 as DFQATT and CDR2 as SNEGSKA (reference sequence). The CDR3 is 14 amino acids. The CDR3 DNA reads TGCAGTGCTAGAGAGGACGGAACGAACACTGAAGCTTTCTTT. Translating gives CSAREDGTNTEAFF.

V usage is TRBV6-8 and J usage is TRBJ2-2; the match to TRBD1 covers 7 bases. Trimming cost V 5 bases and J 4 bases; bases outside gene matches: 7. Germline CDR1 MNHGY, CDR2 SAAAGT. The CDR3 is 15 amino acids. The CDR3: CASSLDRAVTGELFF. The DNA of the CDR3 is TGTGCCAGCAGTCTCGACAGGGCGGTCACCGGGGAGCTGTTTTTT.

The V call is TRBV20-1, the J call TRBJ2-3, with TRBD2 identical over 9 bases. V lost 5 bases, J lost 1 base, and 4 bases stayed unmatched. The CDR3 consists of 14 residues. Germline CDR1 reads DFQATT; CDR2 reads SNEGSKA (reference sequence). The CDR3 sequence is CSAPRLAGTDTQYF. The DNA of the CDR3 is TGCAGTGCTCCCAGACTAGCGGGCACAGATACGCAGTATTTT.

This clonotype was recorded a few times. The chain employs TRBV5-4 and TRBJ1-2; a possible D gene is TRBD1 (6 bases). Germline V gene data show CDR1 as SGHNT and CDR2 as YYREEE (reference sequence). Trimming removed 4 bases at V and 0 bases at J, with 13 bases between. This CDR3 is built from 15 residues. The CDR3 nucleotides are TGTGCCAGCAGCAGCCTGGACAGATCTAACTATGGCTACACCTTC. Translating it yields CASSSLDRSNYGYTF.

With respect to this clonotype: At one end, the junction sequence differs from germline, possibly due to a read error. This chain joins TRBV7-2 and TRBJ1-1; 8 bases are shared with TRBD1. Germline CDR1 SGHTA, CDR2 FQGNSA. CDR3 length equals 13 residues. Here the CDR3 reads CVSSLTGVTEAFF. The CDR3 coding sequence is TGTGTCAGCAGCTTGACAGGGGTAACTGAAGCTTTCTTT.

V usage is TRBV7-8 and J usage is TRBJ2-3; 9 bases are shared with TRBD2. Losses at the gene ends were 6 bases for V and 5 bases for J; bases not matched to a gene: 9. The germline CDR1 and CDR2 sequences are SGHVS and FQNEAQ. The CDR3 totals 15 residues. The CDR3 coding sequence is TGTGCCAGCAGTCCTTATAGCGGGAGTAAAGATACGCAGTATTTT. This sequence encodes CASSPYSGSKDTQYF. Full variable domain (remainder filled in from reference TRBV7-8 and TRBJ2-3): GAGVSQSPRYKVAKRGQDVALRCDPISGHVSLFWYQQALGQGPEFLTYFQNEAQLDKSGLPSDRFFAERPEGSVSTLKIQRTQQEDSAVYLCASSPYSGSKDTQYFGPGTRLTVL.

This clonotype was seen only a few times. The chain combines TRBV6-5 with TRBJ2-3; possible D gene TRBD2, 6 bases. V dropped 2 bases and J dropped 2 bases, with 14 bases sitting between them. This CDR3 spans 16 amino acids. Germline CDR1 and CDR2: MNHEY and SVGAGI. CDR3 sequence: CASSYPAEGITDTQYF. The CDR3 DNA reads as TGTGCCAGCAGTTACCCCGCGGAGGGAATCACAGATACGCAGTATTTT.

Here the CDR3 DNA reads TGTGCCACCAGTGGGTTAGCGGGAGGCACAGATACGCAGTATTTT. It is translated as CATSGLAGGTDTQYF. The chain uses TRBV24-1 and TRBJ2-3, with TRBD2 matching 9 bases. CDR1 is KGHDR, CDR2 SFDVKD, per germline. The CDR3 is 15 amino acids. Trimming took 5 bases from V and 1 from J; bases not matched to a gene: 3.

The table lists this clonotype with a few counts. This chain joins TRBV7-8 and TRBJ2-3; D unclear. With 2 bases removed from V and 3 bases from J, the gap between germline ends came to 9 bases. The germline gives CDR1 SGHVS, CDR2 FQNEAQ. This CDR3 spans 14 amino acids. CDR3 in amino acids: CASSLPRFTDTQYF. The CDR3 coding sequence is TGTGCCAGCAGCTTACCACGGTTTACAGATACGCAGTATTTT.

The chain carries TRBV29-1 and TRBJ2-4; TRBD2 is a possible D gene (6 bases). The CDR3 spans 12 residues. Germline V gene data show CDR1 as SQVTM and CDR2 as ANQGSEA. V was trimmed by 7 bases and J by 8 bases, leaving 15 bases between them. Here the CDR3 DNA reads TGCAGCGCACTAGCTCTGGGTGACATTCAGTACTTC. It encodes CSALALGDIQYF.

The chain uses TRBV11-2 and TRBJ2-1, with D perhaps TRBD2 (6 bases). The germline V and J ends were trimmed by 1 base and 7 bases, with 17 bases remaining between them. The CDR3 contains 16 residues. CDR1 and CDR2 from the germline V gene are SGHAT and FQNNGV. This CDR3 is CASSLGSGALKNEQFF. Written as DNA, the CDR3 is TGTGCCAGCAGCTTAGGGTCGGGAGCACTAAAGAATGAGCAGTTCTTC.

The table lists this clonotype with many counts. The rearrangement links TRBV7-2 to TRBJ2-7; D remains ambiguous. The CDR3 length is 13 residues. CDR1 and CDR2 from the germline V gene are SGHTA and FQGNSA. V shed 5 bases and J shed 0 bases, with 8 bases lying between them. CDR3 sequence (DNA): TGTGCCAGCAGCAAAACCAACTCCTACGAGCAGTACTTC. This encodes CASSKTNSYEQYF.

This clonotype appeared a few times. The chain uses TRBV28 and TRBJ1-6; D gene unclear. CDR1 and CDR2 (germline): MDHEN, SYDVKM. V lost 3 bases, J lost 11 bases, and 14 bases lay in between. This CDR3 has 14 amino acids. CDR3 loop: CASSFLLGGAPLHF. CDR3 nucleotides: TGTGCCAGCAGTTTCCTTCTGGGAGGCGCACCCCTCCACTTT. The entire variable domain, with the rest obtained from reference TRBV28 and TRBJ1-6, is as follows: DVKVTQSSRYLVKRTGEKVFLECVQDMDHENMFWYRQDPGLGLRLIYFSYDVKMKEKGDIPEGYSVSREKKERFSLILESASTNQTSMYLCASSFLLGGAPLHFGNGTRLTVT.

The genes are TRBV12-3 or TRBV12-4 and TRBJ2-1; 8 bases are shared with TRBD2. J lost 10 bases, V lost 6 bases, and 11 bases had no gene match. This CDR3 has 14 amino acids. For the CDR3, the DNA is TGTGCCAGCAGATCTGACGGGGGGGCCGGGGAGCAGTTCTTC. Translated, it gives CASRSDGGAGEQFF.

In its sample, this clonotype was seen a few times. V is TRBV7-2 and J is TRBJ1-2; D gene unclear. V gave up 1 base and J gave up 7 bases, with 13 bases separating them. CDR1 SGHTA and CDR2 FQGNSA come from the germline V gene. The CDR3 covers 14 residues. The CDR3 region is CASSLVLEEGGYTF. The DNA of the CDR3 is TGTGCCAGCAGCTTAGTTCTGGAAGAGGGTGGCTACACCTTC.